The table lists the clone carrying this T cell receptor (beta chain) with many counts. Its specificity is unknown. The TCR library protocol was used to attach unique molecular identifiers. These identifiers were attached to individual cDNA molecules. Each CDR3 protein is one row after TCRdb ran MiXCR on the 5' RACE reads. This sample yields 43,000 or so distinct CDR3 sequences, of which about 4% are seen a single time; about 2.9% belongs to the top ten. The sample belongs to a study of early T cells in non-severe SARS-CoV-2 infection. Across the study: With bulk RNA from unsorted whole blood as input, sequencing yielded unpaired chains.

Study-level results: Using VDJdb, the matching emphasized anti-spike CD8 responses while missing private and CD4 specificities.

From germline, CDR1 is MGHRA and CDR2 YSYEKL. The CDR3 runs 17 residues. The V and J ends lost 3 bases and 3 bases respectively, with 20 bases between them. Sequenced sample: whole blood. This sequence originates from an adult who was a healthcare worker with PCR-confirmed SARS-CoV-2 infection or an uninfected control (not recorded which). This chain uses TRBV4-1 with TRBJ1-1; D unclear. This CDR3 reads CASSQEVPQAGDTEAFF. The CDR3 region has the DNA TGCGCCAGCAGCCAGGAGGTCCCGCAGGCTGGCGACACTGAAGCTTTCTTT.